The clone carrying this T cell receptor (beta chain) was recorded a few times. Antigen: not known. A multiplex PCR was run with 60 Vbeta primers and 13 Jbeta primers. Profiling relied on immunoSEQ multiplex PCR, and the TCRdb table lists in-frame clones only, not all of them. This table has about 170,000 clones, around 81% appearing once. The data stem from a study of cytomegalovirus exposure and HLA in healthy donors. General study points: A previous analysis found most TCR beta V segments productive roughly 87% or roughly 30% of the time.

The ends lost 7 bases at V and 7 bases at J; junction bases unmatched: 8. The length of the CDR3 is 14 residues. Germline V gives CDR1 MNHEY, CDR2 SVGAGI. The receptor comes from a woman aged 18-29 years in good health and CMV-seropositive. Sequencing was performed on PBMCs. The chain joins TRBV6-5 to TRBJ1-4, with TRBD1 identical over 8 bases. Here the CDR3 DNA reads TGTGCCAGCACCCGACAGGGGAGTTCTGAAAAACTGTTTTTT. It yields the protein CASTRQGSSEKLFF.